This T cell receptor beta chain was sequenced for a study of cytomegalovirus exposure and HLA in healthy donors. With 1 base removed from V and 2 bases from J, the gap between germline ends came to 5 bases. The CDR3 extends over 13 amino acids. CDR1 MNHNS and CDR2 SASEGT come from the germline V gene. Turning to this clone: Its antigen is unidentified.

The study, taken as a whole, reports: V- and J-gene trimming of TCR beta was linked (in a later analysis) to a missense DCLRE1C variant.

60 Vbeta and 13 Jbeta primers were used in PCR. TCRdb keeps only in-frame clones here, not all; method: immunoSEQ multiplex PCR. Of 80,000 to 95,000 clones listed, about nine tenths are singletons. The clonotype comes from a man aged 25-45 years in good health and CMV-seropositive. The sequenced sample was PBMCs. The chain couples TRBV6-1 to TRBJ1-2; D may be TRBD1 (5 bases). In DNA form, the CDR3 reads TGTGCCAGCAGTGAAGGACAGAACTATGGCTACACCTTC. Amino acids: CASSEGQNYGYTF.